This TCR beta chain was sequenced for a study of control samples from healthy donors and cancer patients. Only in-frame clones appear in the TCRdb table, and some are missing; sequencing was by immunoSEQ multiplex PCR. The table includes more than 95,000 clones, more than 75% detected once. The CDR3 is 14 amino acids. V lost 3 bases to trimming and J lost 4 bases; unmatched junction nucleotides: 0. Germline V lookup: CDR1 SNHLY, CDR2 FYNNEI. On this clone itself: The sample holds other DNA sequences that translate to the same CDR3.

Sequenced material: blood. The rearrangement links TRBV2 to TRBJ1-4, with 9 bases matching TRBD1. The sequence was obtained from a woman aged 70-85 years in good health. The CDR3 DNA reads as TGTGCCAGCAGTGAGGGACAGGGTAATGAAAAACTGTTTTTT. It translates to CASSEGQGNEKLFF.